The rows below give T cell receptor beta chains drawn from one sample of a study of Ad26.COV2.S vaccination and SARS-CoV-2 variants. Clones were read by immunoSEQ multiplex PCR, and TCRdb kept only the in-frame ones, dropping some. The sample has more than 250,000 clones; 87% are singletons. Sequenced here: peripheral blood, sampled in a trial of Ad26.COV2.S vaccine versus placebo. The source is a person aged 18 to 59 who received the Ad26.COV2.S COVID-19 vaccine or a placebo. Both conserved end residues are part of each CDR3. Fields, in order: clone size, D gene, V gene, CDR3 protein. The D gene is left open where the match is weak. Some rows have no size entry. The others give once, few or many, or a class for an expanded clone.

size: .
D: TRBD2
V: TRBV7-2
CDR3: CASSLALAGGTDTQYF

size: .
D: .
V: TRBV2
CDR3: CASRGYSGNTIYF

size: .
D: .
V: TRBV5-1
CDR3: CASSPDVGNTGELFF

size: .
D: .
V: TRBV7-9
CDR3: CASSTRDGLTGELFF

size: .
D: TRBD2
V: TRBV11-2
CDR3: CASGIAGITDTQYF

size: .
D: TRBD1
V: TRBV7-2
CDR3: CASSFDRGAYEQYF

size: few
D: .
V: TRBV4-2
CDR3: CASSLGTPNTGELFF

size: .
D: TRBD1
V: TRBV30
CDR3: CAWSRDQTGTYNSPLHF

size: .
D: .
V: TRBV9
CDR3: CASSALPDRTDTQYF

size: .
D: TRBD1
V: TRBV19
CDR3: CASSATGGNYGYTF

size: once
D: .
V: TRBV21-1
CDR3: CASSKKGNSELNQPQHF

size: .
D: TRBD1
V: TRBV27
CDR3: CASSFSVTGVLRGSPLHF

size: .
D: .
V: TRBV10-3
CDR3: CAISGPGHNTEAFF

size: .
D: TRBD1
V: TRBV5-1
CDR3: CASSLRTGNTEAFF

size: .
D: TRBD1
V: TRBV30
CDR3: CAWGGQGDTIYF

size: .
D: .
V: TRBV6-5
CDR3: CASRPTKIEKLFF

size: .
D: TRBD1
V: TRBV6-4
CDR3: CASSDSTGGNQPQHF

size: .
D: TRBD1
V: TRBV5-6
CDR3: CASSLEGTGGSPYNSPLHF

size: .
D: TRBD1
V: TRBV5-4
CDR3: CASSFRDRNTEAFF

size: .
D: .
V: TRBV14
CDR3: CASQNTIQETQYF

size: once
D: TRBD1
V: TRBV6-5
CDR3: CASSYTGRGRYTEAFF

size: .
D: TRBD1
V: TRBV5-1
CDR3: CASSIGQGTQETQYF

size: .
D: TRBD2
V: TRBV5-3
CDR3: CARSSRRTSGAYEQYF

size: .
D: TRBD1
V: TRBV29-1
CDR3: CSAQTGGEQYF

size: .
D: .
V: TRBV5-1
CDR3: CASSSTATNEKLFF

size: .
D: TRBD2
V: TRBV15
CDR3: CATSRGSGVNTGELFF

size: .
D: .
V: TRBV13
CDR3: CASSKRDYQETQYF

size: few
D: .
V: TRBV6-5
CDR3: CASSYNRDSPLHF

size: .
D: TRBD1
V: TRBV5-6
CDR3: CASSWGQANSPLHF

size: .
D: TRBD2
V: TRBV5-1
CDR3: CASSPWTSAYEQYF

size: many
D: TRBD2
V: TRBV10-3
CDR3: CAISESRLAGTGELFF

size: .
D: .
V: TRBV19
CDR3: CASSIATDTDTQYF

size: .
D: .
V: TRBV11-2
CDR3: CASSLRRGSSYEQYF

size: .
D: .
V: TRBV11-3
CDR3: CASSRNWGTEAFF

size: once
D: .
V: TRBV18
CDR3: CASSPLASPNQETQYF

size: .
D: .
V: TRBV29-1
CDR3: CSARTDYYEQYF

size: .
D: .
V: TRBV12-3/TRBV12-4
CDR3: CASTRSSYNEQFF

size: .
D: TRBD1
V: TRBV7-9
CDR3: CASSLGQGAVFSGANVLTF

size: .
D: TRBD2
V: TRBV5-1
CDR3: CASTGTSGGSWETQYF

size: .
D: TRBD1
V: TRBV5-1
CDR3: CASSPSGTANTEAFF

size: .
D: .
V: TRBV25-1
CDR3: CASSERGGYGYTF

size: .
D: .
V: TRBV20-1
CDR3: CAQGKTGELFF

size: .
D: .
V: TRBV11-1
CDR3: CASSRDGQGSTEAFF

size: .
D: TRBD1
V: TRBV6-5
CDR3: CASRLETGSEAFF

size: .
D: .
V: TRBV7-3
CDR3: CASSSDGNTEAFF

size: few
D: TRBD1
V: TRBV2
CDR3: CASSPQGYGSPLHF

size: .
D: .
V: TRBV4-2
CDR3: CASSPLDGADTQYF

size: .
D: .
V: TRBV3-1/TRBV3-2
CDR3: CASSQDRDEQYF

size: .
D: .
V: TRBV7-8
CDR3: CASSNRDILSYEQYF

size: few
D: .
V: TRBV3-1/TRBV3-2
CDR3: CASSQGLASGYNEQFF

size: .
D: .
V: TRBV7-2
CDR3: CASSPHGGGTEAFF